The 28 T cell receptor beta chains below come from one sample, sequenced in a study of response to subunit inactivated influenza vaccine. MiXCR, run by TCRdb on the RT-PCR reads, gives a single entry per CDR3 protein. The sample consists of more than 400,000 distinct CDR3 sequences, approximately 11% of them appearing once. The sequencing here drew on PBMCs from blood, taken around seven weeks after vaccination. The source of these receptors is a man aged 45-65 years who received an inactivated influenza vaccine.

The genes are TRBV20-1 and TRBJ2-7; TRBD1 aligns across 11 bases. The CDR3 extends over 15 amino acids. J lost 4 bases, V lost 6 bases, and 11 bases had no gene match. Germline assignment: CDR1 DFQATT and CDR2 SNEGSKA (reference sequence). The CDR3, as DNA: TGCAGTGCCTCATTTGGGGGGACAGGGGGTTACGAGCAGTACTTC. Its translation is CSASFGGTGGYEQYF.

In this sample, this clonotype turned up a few times. The J gene is TRBJ2-7, the V gene TRBV15, with 10 positions matching TRBD1. V trimming: 2 bases; J trimming: 3 bases; junction bases outside the gene matches: 7. The germline gives CDR1 LNHNV, CDR2 YYDKDF (reference sequence). The CDR3 runs to 16 residues. CDR3 amino acids: CATSRQPGQGIYEQYF. The CDR3 DNA reads TGTGCCACCAGCAGACAACCGGGACAGGGGATCTACGAGCAGTACTTC.

This clonotype has a handful of counts. The rearrangement uses TRBV20-1 and TRBJ2-4, with no clear D. The CDR3 runs 13 residues. Looked up from germline, CDR1 is DFQATT and CDR2 is SNEGSKA (reference sequence). Trimming shortened V by 5 bases and J by 1 base, and 9 bases separated the two germline ends. The CDR3 protein is CSADVGAKNIQYF. In DNA form, the CDR3 reads TGCAGTGCTGATGTCGGTGCCAAAAACATTCAGTACTTC.

The sample holds many counts of this clonotype. The rearrangement uses TRBV5-5 and TRBJ1-2; the D is unclear. CDR3 size: 14 residues. Germline CDR1 is SGHKS and CDR2 is YYEKEE (reference sequence). Trimming removed 0 bases at V and 2 bases at J, with 8 bases between. This CDR3 is CASSLESGNYGYTF. The CDR3 bases are TGTGCCAGCAGCTTGGAGTCGGGGAACTATGGCTACACCTTC.

This clonotype was found a few times. The chain is built from TRBV12-3 or TRBV12-4 and TRBJ2-7; TRBD2 agrees at 7 bases. The CDR3 loop spans 16 amino acids. V dropped 3 bases and J dropped 6; count of bases not matched to a gene: 14. Here the CDR3 reads CASSFGSGMRESEQYF. As DNA, the CDR3 is TGTGCCAGCAGTTTCGGGAGTGGTATGCGGGAGAGCGAGCAGTACTTC.

Only a few counts were recorded for this clonotype. The CDR3 bases are TGTGCCAGCAGCTTCGGACCTACCGGGGAGCTGTTTTTT. It translates to CASSFGPTGELFF. The chain joins TRBV7-8 to TRBJ2-2, with no clear D. The CDR3 covers 13 residues. Trimming shortened V by 3 bases and J by 5 bases, and 7 bases separated the two germline ends. The germline gives CDR1 SGHVS, CDR2 FQNEAQ.

This clonotype was found a few times. The chain uses TRBV7-2 and TRBJ2-2; 10 bases line up with TRBD1. The J segment lost 7 bases and the V segment lost 6 bases, leaving 5 bases of the junction unmatched. The germline gives CDR1 SGHTA, CDR2 FQGNSA. The CDR3 consists of 14 residues. The CDR3 is CASRPDRGLGELFF. CDR3 in DNA: TGTGCCAGCAGACCAGACAGGGGGCTCGGGGAGCTGTTTTTT.

The genes are TRBV12-3 or TRBV12-4 and TRBJ2-5, with TRBD2 matching 10 bases. The CDR3 extends over 16 amino acids. The V gene end was trimmed by 1 base and the J gene end by 5 bases; junction bases not matched to a gene: 7. In DNA form, the CDR3 reads TGTGCCAGCAGTTTAGGGCTAGCGGGAGAATATGAGACCCAGTACTTC. It specifies CASSLGLAGEYETQYF.

The CDR3 reads CASSPRTQSTDTQYF. Here the CDR3 DNA reads TGTGCCAGCAGTCCTAGGACACAGAGCACAGATACGCAGTATTTT. V usage is TRBV12-3 or TRBV12-4 and J usage is TRBJ2-3; possible D gene TRBD1, 5 bases. The V end was cut by 5 bases, the J end by 0 bases, with 12 bases between. The CDR3 totals 15 residues.

The J gene is TRBJ2-4, the V gene TRBV5-1; 7 nucleotides line up with TRBD2. There are 15 residues in the CDR3. The germline gives CDR1 SGHRS, CDR2 YFSETQ. The trim removed 0 bases at V and 3 bases at J, leaving 3 bases unmatched. CDR3 in DNA: TGCGCCAGCAGCTTGGGGTCTAGCGGCAAAAACATTCAGTACTTC. Protein product: CASSLGSSGKNIQYF.

The chain links TRBV5-1 to TRBJ2-5; D is undetermined. The CDR3 loop spans 15 amino acids. Germline V gives CDR1 SGHRS, CDR2 YFSETQ. V dropped 0 bases and J dropped 4 bases, with 13 bases sitting between them. The CDR3: CASSLAIMAAETQYF. The CDR3 region has the DNA TGCGCCAGCAGCTTGGCCATTATGGCAGCAGAGACCCAGTACTTC. Based on the CDR3 plus reference TRBV5-1 and TRBJ2-5, the full variable domain is KAGVTQTPRYLIKTRGQQVTLSCSPISGHRSVSWYQQTPGQGLQFLFEYFSETQRNKGNFPGRFSGRQFSNSRSEMNVSTLELGDSALYLCASSLAIMAAETQYFGPGTRLLVL.

This clonotype was seen more than once but under ten times. V is TRBV2 and J is TRBJ2-7, with 13 nucleotides matching TRBD2. The length of the CDR3 is 15 residues. V shed 8 bases, J shed 4 bases, and the junction held 8 bases outside the gene matches. Germline-derived CDR1 and CDR2 are SNHLY and FYNNEI. DNA for the CDR3: TGTGCCAGCCATACTAGCGGGAGGGCGGGTTACGAGCAGTACTTC. Protein sequence: CASHTSGRAGYEQYF.

This CDR3 reads CSFRTSGGETQYF. CDR3 DNA sequence: TGCAGTTTTAGGACTAGCGGGGGAGAGACCCAGTACTTC. V gene TRBV20-1 combines with J gene TRBJ2-5; 13 positions match TRBD2. The V segment lost 8 bases and the J segment 4 bases; nucleotides outside the gene matches: 4. CDR1 and CDR2 from the germline V gene are DFQATT and SNEGSKA (reference sequence). This CDR3 comprises 13 residues.

This clonotype showed up many times. The V call is TRBV10-3, the J call TRBJ2-1; 8 bases line up with TRBD1. Losses at the gene ends were 4 bases for V and 4 bases for J; bases not matched to a gene: 6. CDR1 and CDR2 from the germline V gene are ENHRY and SYGVKD. The CDR3 extends over 15 amino acids. This chain's CDR3 is CAISGQGNNYNEQFF. In nucleotides, the CDR3 is TGTGCCATCAGTGGACAGGGGAATAATTACAATGAGCAGTTCTTC.

The rearrangement uses TRBV20-1 and TRBJ1-1, with 7 bases aligning to TRBD1. V dropped 6 bases and J dropped 2; count of bases not matched to a gene: 6. Germline lookup yields CDR1 DFQATT and CDR2 SNEGSKA (reference sequence). There are 13 residues in the CDR3. The CDR3 region has the DNA TGCAGTGCCGCGGACAGGTTAAACACTGAAGCTTTCTTT. This encodes CSAADRLNTEAFF.

This clonotype came up a few times. The chain uses TRBV28 and TRBJ2-2, with D possibly TRBD1 on 6 matching bases. The length of the CDR3 is 14 residues. The V and J ends lost 5 bases and 5 bases respectively, with 12 bases between them. Germline V lookup: CDR1 MDHEN, CDR2 SYDVKM. The CDR3 sequence: CASSAYRETGELFF. In DNA, the CDR3 is TGTGCCAGCAGTGCGTACAGGGAAACCGGGGAGCTGTTTTTT.

This clonotype showed up many times. The rearrangement links TRBV7-2 to TRBJ2-7, with TRBD2 as a possible D gene (6 bases). The germline V gene has CDR1 SGHTA and CDR2 FQGNSA. The V end lost 4 bases, the J end lost 3 bases, and 16 bases lay between the germline ends. The CDR3 totals 15 residues. The CDR3 loop reads CASSSAGLRSYEQYF. CDR3 nucleotide sequence: TGTGCCAGCAGCTCCGCGGGACTCCGGAGCTACGAGCAGTACTTC.

At least ten counts were recorded for this clonotype. This rearrangement joins TRBV5-1 to TRBJ1-1; D gene uncertain. Germline CDR1 is SGHRS and CDR2 is YFSETQ. V lost 5 bases and J lost 0, with 11 bases in between. The CDR3 has 14 amino acids. The CDR3: CASRRTGMNTEAFF. The CDR3 region has the DNA TGCGCCAGCAGGAGGACGGGGATGAACACTGAAGCTTTCTTT. Filled out from reference TRBV5-1 and TRBJ1-1, the complete variable domain reads KAGVTQTPRYLIKTRGQQVTLSCSPISGHRSVSWYQQTPGQGLQFLFEYFSETQRNKGNFPGRFSGRQFSNSRSEMNVSTLELGDSALYLCASRRTGMNTEAFFGQGTRLTVV.

The chain combines TRBV4-3 with TRBJ2-7; D is perhaps TRBD1 (6 bases). The V end was cut by 0 bases, the J end by 5 bases, with 23 bases between. This CDR3 has 18 amino acids. Germline loops: CDR1 LGHNA, CDR2 YSLEER. The CDR3 sequence is CASSQDPPGAELGDEQYF. CDR3 DNA sequence: TGCGCCAGCAGCCAAGATCCGCCAGGGGCTGAACTCGGGGACGAGCAGTACTTC.

This clonotype showed up many times. This sequence joins TRBV12-3 or TRBV12-4 and TRBJ2-3; TRBD2 agrees at 9 bases. J was trimmed by 6 bases and V by 4 bases; bases with no gene match: 5. CDR3 length equals 14 residues. The CDR3 DNA reads TGTGCCAGCAGTTCGGCGGGACTAGCTGATACGCAGTATTTT. As protein: CASSSAGLADTQYF.

The chain combines TRBV4-1 with TRBJ1-6; D is undetermined. Germline values: CDR1 MGHRA, CDR2 YSYEKL. CDR3 length: 18 amino acids. Between the trimmed V and J ends, which lost 0 bases and 4 bases, there was a span of 16 bases. CDR3 loop: CASSQEWPKGGYNSPLHF. For the CDR3, the DNA is TGCGCCAGCAGCCAAGAATGGCCAAAAGGAGGATATAATTCACCCCTCCACTTT.

The rearrangement joins TRBV15 to TRBJ2-5; D unresolved. Germline assignment: CDR1 LNHNV and CDR2 YYDKDF (reference sequence). Between the trimmed V and J ends, which lost 1 base and 4 bases, there was a span of 10 bases. This CDR3 region has 14 residues. CDR3: CATSRGPPPETQYF. The DNA of the CDR3 is TGTGCCACCAGCAGAGGACCCCCGCCAGAGACCCAGTACTTC.

V usage is TRBV27 and J usage is TRBJ1-1; no reliable D call. This CDR3 spans 12 amino acids. V lost 5 bases to trimming and J lost 3 bases, with 7 bases between them. Germline V gene data show CDR1 as MNHEY and CDR2 as SMNVEV (reference sequence). The CDR3 spells CASSDRYTEAFF. CDR3 DNA sequence: TGTGCCAGCAGTGACCGATACACTGAAGCTTTCTTT.

The chain combines TRBV29-1 with TRBJ1-1; D gene unclear. Germline CDR1 reads SQVTM; CDR2 reads ANQGSEA. The CDR3 runs to 10 residues. The V gene lost 7 bases and the J gene lost 3 bases, with 6 bases spanning the gap. The CDR3 DNA follows: TGCAGCGCCGCGGACACTGAAGCTTTCTTT. This codes for CSAADTEAFF.

This clonotype turned up a few times. CDR3 sequence: CAGQGVNTDTQYF. The CDR3 bases are TGTGCCGGGCAGGGGGTTAACACAGATACGCAGTATTTT. This chain joins TRBV10-3 and TRBJ2-3; 7 bases match TRBD1. CDR1 and CDR2 from the germline V gene are ENHRY and SYGVKD. V shed 11 bases, J shed 2 bases, and the junction held 7 bases outside the gene matches. The CDR3 is made up of 13 amino acids.

This sequence joins TRBV20-1 and TRBJ2-2; 9 bases line up with TRBD1. After removal of 5 bases from V and 4 bases from J, the junction contained 8 bases not matched to a gene. From germline, CDR1 is DFQATT and CDR2 SNEGSKA (reference sequence). The CDR3 is made up of 15 amino acids. The CDR3 nucleotides read TGCAGTGCTTCCGGGACAGGGCGTGGCACCGGGGAGCTGTTTTTT. This codes for CSASGTGRGTGELFF.

V usage is TRBV6-1 and J usage is TRBJ2-1, with TRBD1 identical over 10 bases. Trimming removed 5 bases from V and 2 bases from J; junction bases left unmatched: 6. There are 16 residues in the CDR3. The V gene's germline CDR1 is MNHNS and CDR2 SASEGT. DNA for the CDR3: TGTGCCAGCAGTCCGGGGGGACAGGGGCCCTACAATGAGCAGTTCTTC. The encoded protein is CASSPGGQGPYNEQFF.

Notes on this clonotype: At one of its ends the junction is not consistent with the germline gene, which may arise from a read error. The gene calls are TRBV10-3 and TRBJ2-1; D call uncertain. CDR1 ENHRY and CDR2 SYGVKD come from the germline V gene. CDR3 length: 14 amino acids. The CDR3 nucleotides are TGTGCCATCAGTGAGCTTGACATCTACAATGAGCAGGTCTTC. Encoded protein: CAISELDIYNEQVF.